This TCR beta chain emerged from a study of sequential checkpoint blockade in melanoma (dated by TCRdb to the late 2010s). Notes on the research overall: Using 1:1 randomization, the trial assigned patients either to first-line nivolumab followed by ipilimumab (arm A) or to ipilimumab followed by nivolumab (arm B). Maintenance nivolumab came after each of the two trial sequences. General study outcomes and caveats: Larger, independent patient cohorts are needed to validate the response-prediction model that combines TCR metrics and mutation burden.

Remarks on this clone: Its antigen target is currently unknown. No qualities accompany the bases; no much larger clone lies one base away.

V and J are truncated by 5 bases and 1 base respectively, leaving an intervening sequence of 9 bases. The CDR3 runs 14 residues from the cysteine to the phenylalanine. The retained sequence is limited to the CDR3, 42 bases, with the frame set at the first base. The germline V gene encodes CDR1 SGHRS and CDR2 YFSETQ. Per the publication, the treatment or condition label means: randomized to nivolumab then ipilimumab (arm A) or the reverse (arm B). Prior DNA-damaging chemotherapy had not been received by any trial patient. On a FACS Aria II flow cytometer, live CD3+CD8+ cells that were negative for CD19 and CD56 were sorted from thawed PBMCs. CheckMate 064, a randomized, open-label phase II trial of sequential checkpoint blockade, was the source of the samples, all of which came from patients with melanoma. Peripheral blood mononuclear cells were obtained through leukapheresis, purified using Ficoll-Paque, and frozen in human serum containing around 9.6% DMSO. Immediately after sorting, the purity of the sorted blood CD3+CD8+ cells was confirmed to be >98%, and DNA was then extracted.

The immunoSEQ Assay was used to immunosequence TCRbeta CDR3 regions from genomic DNA. Before high-throughput sequencing, the genomic DNA was amplified using bias-controlled multiplex PCR. The original methods were these. To quantify the absolute abundance of each unique TCRbeta CDR3 region, the sequences were collapsed and filtered. Clonality was defined as 1 minus Pielou's evenness and was calculated using productive rearrangements only. A previously published method was used to identify clones with significantly greater frequencies in on-treatment samples than in baseline samples. As stored in TCRdb, this immuneACCESS dataset retains in-frame rearrangements with V and J assigned. A fraction of the clones does not appear; measured against another copy, unresolved V genes explain less than half of the discrepancy, and the remainder lacks a known reason. D and trimming come from the DNA, and the V and J calls and clone size come from that table. The sample data list around 13,000 clones, and 70% to 85% of these were observed just once. The top ten clones comprise 25% to 30% of the sample.

The sequencing here drew on CD8+ T cells sorted from blood (inferred from file names), taken from a patient given nivolumab and ipilimumab in sequence. The receptor's source is a human donor with melanoma. Here the chain combines TRBV5-1 and TRBJ2-2; the D region possibly corresponds to TRBD1 (5 bases align). The CDR3 corresponds to CASSTTGNTGELFF. Here is the DNA: TGCGCCAGCAGTACCACAGGGAACACCGGGGAGCTGTTTTTT.